A single sample gave rise to the 26 T cell receptor beta chains below, sequenced in a study of metastatic and nonmetastatic thyroid tumors. All patients were untreated before thyroid surgery. Via MiXCR, TCRdb re-called the PCR reads. Among around 34,000 clones listed, about 20% were seen once. Sequenced sample: blood. Receptors originate from a female donor with papillary thyroid cancer or a benign thyroid nodule (not recorded which). Some clones in this sample may be carry-over from other donors' samples.

In this sample, this clone turned up many times. The chain carries TRBV7-6 and TRBJ2-1, with TRBD2 matching 9 bases. With 5 bases clipped from V and 2 bases from J, the junction kept 4 bases outside the gene matches. The CDR3 is 15 amino acids. Germline V gene sequence: CDR1 SGHVS, CDR2 FNYEAQ. The CDR3 is CASSRGLATYNEQFF. In DNA, the CDR3 is TGTGCCAGCAGCCGCGGACTAGCGACCTACAATGAGCAGTTCTTC.

This clone came up many times. J is TRBJ1-1 and V is TRBV19; 8 nucleotides line up with TRBD1. Per germline, CDR1 LNHDA and CDR2 SQIVND (reference sequence). The CDR3 loop spans 14 amino acids. Germline trimming cut 7 bases from V and 0 bases from J; bases unmatched to any gene: 4. Here the CDR3 DNA reads TGTGCCAGTACCGTACAGGGGGTGAACACTGAAGCTTTCTTT. Translating gives CASTVQGVNTEAFF.

This clone was counted ten times or more. This chain connects TRBV6-1 to TRBJ2-6; D tentatively fits TRBD1 or TRBD2 (5 bases each). This CDR3 spans 17 amino acids. Germline CDR1 reads MNHNS; CDR2 reads SASEGT. Trimming pared 11 bases from V and 2 bases from J, leaving 22 bases between. Written as DNA, the CDR3 is TGTGCCGGGCCGGGACGGAATCCCCCTCCTGGGGCCAACGTCCTGACTTTC. It encodes CAGPGRNPPPGANVLTF.

By sample share, this clone is medium-sized. The chain has TRBV6-1 and TRBJ2-2; 13 bases align to TRBD2. The CDR3 is 14 amino acids. Trimming removed 4 bases from V and 9 bases from J; junction bases left unmatched: 2. Germline CDR1 MNHNS, CDR2 SASEGT. CDR3: CASSGTSGGRELFF. In nucleotides, the CDR3 is TGTGCCAGCAGTGGGACTAGCGGGGGCCGGGAGCTGTTTTTT.

There are many counts of this clone. The chain combines TRBV7-8 with TRBJ2-1; D unclear. Per the germline V gene, CDR1 is SGHVS and CDR2 is FQNEAQ. V was pared by 0 bases and J by 10 bases, with 13 bases between. The CDR3 sequence is 14 residues long. CDR3 in DNA: TGTGCCAGCAGCTTAGCTGAATGGCGAGGAGAGCAGTTCTTC. Translated: CASSLAEWRGEQFF.

V and J are TRBV6-1 and TRBJ2-7; D may match TRBD1 or TRBD2 (5 bases each). In germline, CDR1 is MNHNS, CDR2 SASEGT. This CDR3 is 14 amino acids long. V was cut by 6 bases and J by 7 bases, with 19 bases left in between. The CDR3 reads CASRAEGDVLEQYF. CDR3 nucleotide sequence: TGTGCCAGCAGGGCCGAAGGGGACGTACTGGAGCAGTACTTC.

Ten or more counts support this clone. The chain links TRBV7-3 to TRBJ2-1; the D is unclear. This CDR3 has 14 amino acids. CDR1 is SGHTA, CDR2 FQGTGA, per germline. V gave up 1 base and J gave up 4 bases, with 8 bases separating them. The CDR3 nucleotides read TGTGCCAGCAGCTTAAAGTTTCAATACAATGAGCAGTTCTTC. As protein: CASSLKFQYNEQFF.

In this sample, this clone is medium-sized. The V gene is TRBV4-1, the J gene TRBJ2-1, with D hard to call. Germline V gene sequence: CDR1 MGHRA, CDR2 YSYEKL. The CDR3 contains 11 residues. Trimming took 4 bases from V and 6 from J, leaving 4 bases between them. The CDR3 loop reads CASSRGNEQFF. DNA of the CDR3: TGCGCCAGCAGCCGCGGCAATGAGCAGTTCTTC.

In this sample, this clone turned up many times. V usage is TRBV13 and J usage is TRBJ2-1; TRBD2 aligns across 9 bases. CDR1 and CDR2 from the germline V gene are PRHDT and FYEKMQ (reference sequence). The junction had 11 bases not matched to a gene; V was cut back by 4 bases and J by 7 bases. This CDR3 spans 16 amino acids. This CDR3 reads CASSSSPGLARNEQFF. The CDR3 DNA follows: TGTGCCAGCAGCTCCTCGCCGGGACTAGCTAGAAATGAGCAGTTCTTC. Filled out from reference TRBV13 and TRBJ2-1, the complete variable domain reads AAGVIQSPRHLIKEKRETATLKCYPIPRHDTVYWYQQGPGQDPQFLISFYEKMQSDKGSIPDRFSAQQFSDYHSELNMSSLELGDSALYFCASSSSPGLARNEQFFGPGTRLTVL.

The V gene is TRBV6-2 or TRBV6-3, the J gene TRBJ1-2, with a possible D match to TRBD1 (5 bases). The CDR3 has 14 residues. The germline gives CDR1 MNHEY, CDR2 SVGEGT. The V end was cut by 0 bases, the J end by 7 bases, with 12 bases between. CDR3 region: CASSYSTRQSGYTF. In DNA form, the CDR3 reads TGTGCCAGCAGTTACTCGACCCGACAGAGTGGCTACACCTTC.

This clone was found a few times. Here the CDR3 DNA reads TGTGCCAGCACCGGGGAGGGTCGTAACGAGCAGTACTTC. Encoded protein: CASTGEGRNEQYF. This chain connects TRBV27 to TRBJ2-7; 7 nucleotides line up with TRBD2. Germline CDR1 and CDR2: MNHEY and SMNVEV (reference sequence). The V gene end was trimmed by 7 bases and the J gene end by 5 bases; junction bases not matched to a gene: 8. The CDR3 sequence is 13 residues long.

The sample holds many counts of this clone. The J gene is TRBJ2-3, the V gene TRBV3-2. TRBV3-2 is designated a pseudogene. The CDR3 loop spans 20 amino acids. CDR3 nucleotides: TGTGCCAGCAGCCAGGGTATGGTTCAGGATCCTATCTTGAGCACAGATACGCAGTATTTT. This gives the protein CASSQGMVQDPILSTDTQYF.

This clone was seen ten or more times. J is TRBJ1-4 and V is TRBV5-6; tentatively, D is TRBD1 (5 bases). Germline CDR1 is SGHDT and CDR2 is YYEEEE. Trimming cost V 2 bases and J 6 bases, with 11 bases left between them. The CDR3 extends over 14 amino acids. The CDR3 sequence is CASSFRGGYEKLFF. The CDR3 nucleotides are TGTGCCAGCAGCTTTCGCGGGGGGTATGAAAAACTGTTTTTT.

This chain connects TRBV12-3 or TRBV12-4 to TRBJ2-1; TRBD2 aligns across 8 bases. The CDR3 contains 14 residues. Trimming removed 6 bases from V and 6 bases from J; junction bases left unmatched: 7. DNA of the CDR3: TGTGCCAGCAGACCGGGGGGGCCCCGCAATGAGCAGTTCTTC. It encodes CASRPGGPRNEQFF.

This clone was recorded at least ten times. The chain recombines TRBV19 with TRBJ2-3; D is perhaps TRBD1 or TRBD2 (5 bases each). Germline V CDR1 and CDR2: LNHDA, SQIVND (reference sequence). This CDR3 has 14 amino acids. The V end lost 6 bases, the J end lost 0 bases, and 10 bases lay between the germline ends. As DNA, the CDR3 is TGTGCCAGTAGATGGGACCCAAGCACAGATACGCAGTATTTT. Translated: CASRWDPSTDTQYF. Full variable domain (rest looked up from reference TRBV19 and TRBJ2-3): DGGITQSPKYLFRKEGQNVTLSCEQNLNHDAMYWYRQDPGQGLRLIYYSQIVNDFQKGDIAEGYSVSREKKESFPLTVTSAQKNPTAFYLCASRWDPSTDTQYFGPGTRLTVL.

This chain uses TRBV3-1 with TRBJ2-7; no clear D gene. V was trimmed by 1 base and J by 6 bases, leaving 7 bases between them. Germline V gene sequence: CDR1 LGHDT, CDR2 YNNKEL (reference sequence). This CDR3 comprises 12 residues. DNA for the CDR3: TGTGCCAGCAGCCAAGCTGGGGTCGAGCAGTACTTC. Encoded protein: CASSQAGVEQYF.

This chain joins TRBV3-1 and TRBJ1-4; a possible D gene is TRBD1 (5 bases). From germline, CDR1 is LGHDT and CDR2 YNNKEL (reference sequence). Deletions cut 0 bases from V and 8 bases from J, with 16 bases between. This CDR3 comprises 16 residues. The CDR3 spells CASSQEIGASGEKLFF. The CDR3 region has the DNA TGTGCCAGCAGCCAAGAAATCGGGGCTTCCGGGGAAAAACTGTTTTTT.

The CDR3: CASSLVGLSAEQYF. The CDR3 DNA sequence: TGTGCCAGCAGCTTAGTCGGCCTATCAGCAGAGCAGTACTTC. This chain joins TRBV11-3 and TRBJ2-7; no clear D. The CDR3 is 14 residues long. The germline gives CDR1 SGHNT, CDR2 YENEEA. V was shortened by 1 base and J by 7 bases, with 14 bases between the two germline ends.

This clone was picked up many times. V gene TRBV24-1 combines with J gene TRBJ1-2; D might be TRBD1 (5 bases). From germline, CDR1 is KGHDR and CDR2 SFDVKD. The CDR3 contains 13 residues. Trimming removed 4 bases at V and 4 bases at J, with 9 bases between. The CDR3 DNA reads TGTGCCACCAGTGACAGGGACTTCTATGGCTACACCTTC. It codes for CATSDRDFYGYTF.

The J gene is TRBJ2-7, the V gene TRBV20-1; 11 bases fit TRBD1. V dropped 6 bases and J dropped 3; count of bases not matched to a gene: 4. Germline CDR1 DFQATT, CDR2 SNEGSKA (reference sequence). CDR3 length: 13 residues. CDR3 loop: CSARTGGGYEQYF. The CDR3 DNA reads as TGCAGTGCCCGGACAGGGGGCGGCTACGAGCAGTACTTC.

This clone is deemed medium-sized (0.01 to 0.1%). DNA for the CDR3: TGTGCCAGCAGCCAATTTCGTGTCGGCTACACCTTC. It is translated as CASSQFRVGYTF. V is TRBV3-1 and J is TRBJ1-2; D unclear. CDR3 length: 12 residues. V was pared by 2 bases and J by 8 bases, with 9 bases between. Germline V lookup: CDR1 LGHDT, CDR2 YNNKEL (reference sequence).

This clone was seen repeatedly, ten times or more. DNA for the CDR3: TGCAGCGGGACTAGCGGGGGAGGAGATACGCAGTATTTT. Protein sequence: CSGTSGGGDTQYF. This chain links TRBV29-1 with TRBJ2-3; 13 bases agree with TRBD2. This CDR3 region has 13 residues. V lost 7 bases and J lost 5; bases outside the gene matches: 3. Germline loops: CDR1 SQVTM, CDR2 ANQGSEA.

At least ten counts were recorded for this clone. This sequence joins TRBV5-1 and TRBJ1-1, with a possible D match to TRBD1 (5 bases). Germline-derived CDR1 and CDR2 are SGHRS and YFSETQ. Trimming left V 0 bases short and J 0 bases short, with 15 bases between. The CDR3 runs to 17 residues. CDR3 loop: CASSLAGPGRLNTEAFF. CDR3 coding DNA: TGCGCCAGCAGCTTGGCGGGGCCGGGTCGGTTGAACACTGAAGCTTTCTTT. Drawing the rest from reference TRBV5-1 and TRBJ1-1, the complete variable domain is KAGVTQTPRYLIKTRGQQVTLSCSPISGHRSVSWYQQTPGQGLQFLFEYFSETQRNKGNFPGRFSGRQFSNSRSEMNVSTLELGDSALYLCASSLAGPGRLNTEAFFGQGTRLTVV.

The chain joins TRBV27 to TRBJ2-1, with TRBD2 matching 8 bases. The CDR3 runs 14 residues. Germline loops: CDR1 MNHEY, CDR2 SMNVEV (reference sequence). The J segment lost 6 bases and the V segment lost 5 bases, leaving 6 bases of the junction unmatched. The CDR3 region is CASSPSGGVNEQFF. CDR3 nucleotides: TGTGCCAGCAGTCCCTCGGGGGGGGTCAATGAGCAGTTCTTC.

This chain joins TRBV6-1 and TRBJ2-5, with D hard to call. This CDR3 has 12 residues. Deletions cut 5 bases from V and 1 base from J, with 5 bases between. CDR1 is MNHNS and CDR2 is SASEGT in the germline V gene. The CDR3 DNA is TGTGCCAGCAGTAAGTCCCAAGAGACCCAGTACTTC. It yields the protein CASSKSQETQYF.

This clone was seen ten or more times. The chain recombines TRBV11-2 with TRBJ2-7; 8 bases are shared with TRBD1. The junction had 2 bases not matched to a gene; V was cut back by 4 bases and J by 0 bases. CDR1 is SGHAT, CDR2 FQNNGV, per germline. This CDR3 has 14 residues. The CDR3 DNA is TGTGCCAGCAGCTCGGGACAGGTCTCCTACGAGCAGTACTTC. It codes for CASSSGQVSYEQYF.